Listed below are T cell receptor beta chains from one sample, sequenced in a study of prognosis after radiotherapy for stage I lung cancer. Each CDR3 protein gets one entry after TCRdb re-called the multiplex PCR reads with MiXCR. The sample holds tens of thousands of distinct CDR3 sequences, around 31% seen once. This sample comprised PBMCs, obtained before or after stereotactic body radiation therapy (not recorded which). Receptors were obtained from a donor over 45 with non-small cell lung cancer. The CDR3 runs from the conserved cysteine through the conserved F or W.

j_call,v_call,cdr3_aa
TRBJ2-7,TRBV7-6,CASSPDRGHYEQYF
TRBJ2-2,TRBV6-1,CASQGNTGELFF
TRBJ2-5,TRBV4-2,CASSAPGGGQETQYF
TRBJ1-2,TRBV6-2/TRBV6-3,CARSGVPAYYTF
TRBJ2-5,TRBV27,CASSRGGWETQYF
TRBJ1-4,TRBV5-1,CASSPWGGKAEKLF
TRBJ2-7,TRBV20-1,CSAPALQGSKQYF
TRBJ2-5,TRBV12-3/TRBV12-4,CASSPSAQETQYF
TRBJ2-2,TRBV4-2,CASIPSGALCGELFF
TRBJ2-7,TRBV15,CATAQEYTGGPYEQYF
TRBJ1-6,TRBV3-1,CASSQDGHSPLHF
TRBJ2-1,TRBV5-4,CASSPEIGYNEQFF
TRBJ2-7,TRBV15,CATSRVQGYEQYF
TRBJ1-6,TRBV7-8,CASKRGGAGISSPLHF
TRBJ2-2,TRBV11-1,CASSLSGELFF
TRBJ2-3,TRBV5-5,CASSLVGGGRADTQYF
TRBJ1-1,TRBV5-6,CASSLGSPHLGVGTEAFF
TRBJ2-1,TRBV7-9,CASSSPDNEQFF
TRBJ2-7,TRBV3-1,CASSQRVGTGIYEQYF
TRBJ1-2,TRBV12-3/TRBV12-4,CASSPSGGFYGYTF
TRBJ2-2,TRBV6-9,CASSYSPTRSNTGELFF
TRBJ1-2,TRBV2,CASRENRQGNYGYTF
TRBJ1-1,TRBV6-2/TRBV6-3,CASSYSQDTEAFF
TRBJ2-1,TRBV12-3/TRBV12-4,CASSFWRGVDNEQFF
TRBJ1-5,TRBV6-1,CASRGRGIGNQPHHF
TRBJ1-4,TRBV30,CAWNWGQSNEKLFF
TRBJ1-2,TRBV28,CASRMGQGNCYTF
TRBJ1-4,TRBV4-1,CASSQASTGGNEKLFF
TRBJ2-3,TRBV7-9,CASSLLTDTQYF
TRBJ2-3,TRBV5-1,CASSNDRGAVTYTQYF
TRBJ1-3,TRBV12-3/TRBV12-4,CADKTGVENTIYF
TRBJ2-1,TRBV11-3,CASSQRQGNGEQFF
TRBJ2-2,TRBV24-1,CATSDLNVGPGELFF
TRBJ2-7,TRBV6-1,CASKRSVWGLYEKYF
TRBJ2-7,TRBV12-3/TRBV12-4,CASSQLDAQGGEQYF
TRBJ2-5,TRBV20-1,CSEGGETQYF
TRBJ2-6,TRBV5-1,CASSLLGQGASGANVLTF
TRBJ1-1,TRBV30,CAWSRRGTGAFF
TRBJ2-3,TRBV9,CASSVAFSTDTQYF
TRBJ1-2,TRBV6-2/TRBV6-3,CTSRGTGYFGYTF
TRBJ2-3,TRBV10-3,CAISSQTDTQYF
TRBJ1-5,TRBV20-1,CSAVGQTYSNQPQHF